This TCR beta chain was observed in a study of PD-L1 blockade in urothelial cancer. Overall study: It was at 3 weeks (second dose) and 6 weeks after treatment start that blood was analyzed.

The table came from immunoSEQ multiplex PCR; TCRdb's copy has only in-frame clones and leaves some out. The profile shows roughly 52,000 clones, roughly 78% of them singletons. V dropped 5 bases and J dropped 0; count of bases not matched to a gene: 4. Per germline, CDR1 SGHVS and CDR2 FNYEAQ. The CDR3 length is 15 residues. The sample's time point: pretreatment peripheral blood. The sequence came from a man in his 70s with urothelial cancer. The rearrangement uses TRBV7-6 and TRBJ2-1; 7 bases align to TRBD1. Sequenced material: PBMCs, taken around atezolizumab (anti-PD-L1) treatment. CDR3 sequence reads: CASSRDSSSYNEQFF. The CDR3, as DNA: TGTGCCAGCAGCCGGGACAGCAGCTCCTACAATGAGCAGTTCTTC.